This TCR beta chain comes out of a study of regulatory T cells in long-lasting Graves disease. The study, taken as a whole, reports: Between persistent patients, around 2,900 public clonotypes were shared, exceeding the approximately 870 shared between new patients.

Time point specified: newly diagnosed GD, antithyroid drugs for less than 3 months. With RNA extracted from PBMCs as input, the TCR library was made. This clonotype was found a few times. Its antigen is undetermined. Germline is not matched at one junction end, which may reflect a read error. The CDR3 is 11 residues long. Relying on iRepertoire HTBI primers and Arm-PCR of CDR3 regions, the team built TCR beta libraries. TCRdb used MiXCR to reprocess the multiplex PCR reads, holding one entry per CDR3 protein. The sample holds 580,000 or so distinct CDR3 sequences, 15% to 20% seen once. The data were also submitted as part of a second study, on T cells in Graves' hyperthyroidism and ophthalmopathy. According to that study: Blood samples included most of the expanded thyroid clonotypes exceeding 0.001.

This TCR was sampled from a man in his late teens or twenties with Graves disease. The chain has TRBV12-3 or TRBV12-4 and TRBJ1-2; D is ambiguous. Sequences were derived from peripheral blood mononuclear cells (PBMCs), sampled at new diagnosis, from a patient treated with antithyroid drugs. The CDR3 DNA reads as TGTGCCAGCAGCCTTCCCGACCCCGTGGCCTTC. Encoded protein: CASSLPDPVAF.